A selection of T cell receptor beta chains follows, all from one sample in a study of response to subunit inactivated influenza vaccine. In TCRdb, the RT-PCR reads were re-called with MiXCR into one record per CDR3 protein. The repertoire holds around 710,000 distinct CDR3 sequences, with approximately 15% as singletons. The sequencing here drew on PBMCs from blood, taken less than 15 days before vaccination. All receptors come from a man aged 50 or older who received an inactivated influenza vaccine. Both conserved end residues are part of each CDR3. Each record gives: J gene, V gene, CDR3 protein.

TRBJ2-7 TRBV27 CASSLSVYSEQYF
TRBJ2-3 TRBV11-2 CASSLNGRGSTDTQYF
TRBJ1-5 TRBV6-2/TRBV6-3 CASRREGQPQHF
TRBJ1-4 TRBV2 CASKASPQEKLFF
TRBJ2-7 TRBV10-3 CAISVGTSGKYEQYF
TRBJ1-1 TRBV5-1 CASGSGVGTEAFF
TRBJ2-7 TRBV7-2 CASSLFLRGEGEQYF
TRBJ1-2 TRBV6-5 CASSNRVRGYTF
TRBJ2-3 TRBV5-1 CASGPGTGADTQYF
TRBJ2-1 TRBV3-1 CASSLSGRSDNEQFF
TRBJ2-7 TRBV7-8 CASSLSTRGEQYF
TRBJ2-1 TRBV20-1 CSARGGTSGGGNEQFF
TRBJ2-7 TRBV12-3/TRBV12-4 CASSKKGFGAYEQYF
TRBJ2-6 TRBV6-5 CASSSTGSGANVLTF
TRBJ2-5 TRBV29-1 CSVDPGAAPAETQYF
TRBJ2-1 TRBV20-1 CSARAGHNEQFF
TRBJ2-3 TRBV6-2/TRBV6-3 CASSYRAGSPLDTQYF
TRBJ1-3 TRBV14 CASNQRSSGNTIYF
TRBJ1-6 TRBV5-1 CASSSALRGSNSPLHF
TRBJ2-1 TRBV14 CASSKRAPLSYNEQFF
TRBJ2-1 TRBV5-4 CASSLAGTSGSPLWDEQFF
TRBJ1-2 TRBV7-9 CASSTSGQSYGYTF
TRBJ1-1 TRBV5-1 CATGTGTNTEAFF
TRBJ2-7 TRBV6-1 CASSGPDRYEQYF
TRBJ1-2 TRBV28 CASSSPGTANYGYTF
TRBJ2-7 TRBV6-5 CASSYGQLYEQYF
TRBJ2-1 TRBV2 CASSEGSGGHYNEQFF
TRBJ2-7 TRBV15 CATSRDPTSYEQYF
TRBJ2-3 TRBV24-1 CATSDFAETDTQYF
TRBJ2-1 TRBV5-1 CASRGDRAYNEQFF
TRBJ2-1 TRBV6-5 CASSYQGDSGRHNEQFF
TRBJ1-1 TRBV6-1 CASSRRDRGSEAFF
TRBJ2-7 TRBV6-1 CASSSRGNEQYF
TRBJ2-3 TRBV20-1 CSASDRAADTQYF
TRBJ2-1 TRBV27 CASSPLGTSVNEQFF
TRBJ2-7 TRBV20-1 CSAGVDEQYF
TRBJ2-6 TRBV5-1 CASSALVGSGANVLTF
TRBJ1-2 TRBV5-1 CASSWDRRHGYTF
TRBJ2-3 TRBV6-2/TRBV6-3 CASSLPVSIRDTQYF
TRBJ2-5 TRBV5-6 CASSTPGHGPQETQYF